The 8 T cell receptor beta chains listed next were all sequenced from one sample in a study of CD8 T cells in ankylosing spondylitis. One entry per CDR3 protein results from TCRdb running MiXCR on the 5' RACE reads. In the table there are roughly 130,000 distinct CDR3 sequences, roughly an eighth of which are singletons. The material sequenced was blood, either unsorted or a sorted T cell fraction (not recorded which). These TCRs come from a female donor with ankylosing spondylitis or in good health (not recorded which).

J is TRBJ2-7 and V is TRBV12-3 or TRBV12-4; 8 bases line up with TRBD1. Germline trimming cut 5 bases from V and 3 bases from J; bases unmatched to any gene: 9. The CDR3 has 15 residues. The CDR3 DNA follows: TGTGCCAGCAGTGCTGGACAGGGCATAGACTACGAGCAGTACTTC. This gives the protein CASSAGQGIDYEQYF.

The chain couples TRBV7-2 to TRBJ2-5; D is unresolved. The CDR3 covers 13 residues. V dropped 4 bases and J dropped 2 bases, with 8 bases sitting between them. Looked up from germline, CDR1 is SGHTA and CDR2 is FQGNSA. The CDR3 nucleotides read TGTGCCAGCAGCTCTATGGGGCAAGAGACCCAGTACTTC. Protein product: CASSSMGQETQYF.

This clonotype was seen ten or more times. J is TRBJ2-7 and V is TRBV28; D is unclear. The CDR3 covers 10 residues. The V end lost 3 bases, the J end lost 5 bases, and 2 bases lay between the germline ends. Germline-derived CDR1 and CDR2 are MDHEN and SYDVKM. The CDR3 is CASSFNEQYF. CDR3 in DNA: TGTGCCAGCAGTTTTAACGAGCAGTACTTC.

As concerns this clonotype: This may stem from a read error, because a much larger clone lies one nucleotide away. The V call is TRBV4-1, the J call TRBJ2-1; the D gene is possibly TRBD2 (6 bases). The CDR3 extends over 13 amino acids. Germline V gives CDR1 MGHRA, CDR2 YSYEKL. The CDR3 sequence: CAISQATRNEQFF. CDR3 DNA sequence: TGCGCCATCAGCCAAGCGACTAGGAATGAGCAGTTCTTC.

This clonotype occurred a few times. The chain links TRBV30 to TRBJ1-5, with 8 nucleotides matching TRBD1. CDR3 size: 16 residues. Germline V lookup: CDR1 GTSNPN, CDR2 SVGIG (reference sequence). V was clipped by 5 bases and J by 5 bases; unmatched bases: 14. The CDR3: CAWARVGTGTDQPQHF. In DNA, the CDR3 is TGTGCCTGGGCTCGGGTAGGGACAGGAACGGATCAGCCCCAGCATTTT.

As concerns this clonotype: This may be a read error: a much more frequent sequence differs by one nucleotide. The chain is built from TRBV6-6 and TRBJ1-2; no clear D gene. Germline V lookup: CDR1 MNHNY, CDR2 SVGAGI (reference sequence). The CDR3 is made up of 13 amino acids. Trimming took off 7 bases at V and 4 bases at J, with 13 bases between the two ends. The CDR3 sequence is CASITDGTYGYTF. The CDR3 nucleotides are TGTGCCAGCATCACGGACGGTACCTATGGCTACACCTTC.

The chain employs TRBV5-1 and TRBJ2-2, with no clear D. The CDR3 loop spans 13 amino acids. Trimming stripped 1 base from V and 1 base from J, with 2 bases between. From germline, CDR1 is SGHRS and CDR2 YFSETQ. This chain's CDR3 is CASSLRNTGELFF. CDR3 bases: TGCGCCAGCAGCTTGAGGAACACCGGGGAGCTGTTTTTT.

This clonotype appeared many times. Here the CDR3 reads CATSDLQGREAFF. In DNA form, the CDR3 reads TGTGCCACCAGTGATTTGCAGGGGAGAGAAGCTTTCTTT. The V gene is TRBV24-1, the J gene TRBJ1-1; D possibly corresponds to TRBD1 (6 bases). CDR1 and CDR2 from the germline V gene are KGHDR and SFDVKD. Between the trimmed V and J ends, which lost 0 bases and 8 bases, there was a span of 9 bases. The length of the CDR3 is 13 residues.